This T cell receptor (beta chain) is drawn from a study of preoperative IRX-2 immunotherapy in early breast cancer. Produced via immunoSEQ multiplex PCR; TCRdb's table is partial and in-frame only. The data show more than 35,000 clones, with about 80% seen just once and approximately 1.1% held by the top ten. Specified treatment: preoperative locoregional IRX-2 cytokine immunotherapy. Preoperative locoregional IRX-2 cytokine immunotherapy was tested in the phase Ib source study. The CDR3 covers 15 residues. J gave up 5 bases and V 5 bases, and 5 bases lay outside the gene matches. Looked up from germline, CDR1 is SGHNT and CDR2 is YENEEA.

The chain is built from TRBV11-3 and TRBJ2-5; the match to TRBD2 covers 13 bases. This receptor was obtained from a human donor with breast cancer. The sample was tumor tissue, taken after IRX-2 immunotherapy. Here the CDR3 reads CASSRTSGSRETQYF. The CDR3 bases are TGTGCCAGCAGCCGGACTAGCGGGAGCCGGGAGACCCAGTACTTC.